This TCR beta chain appears in the sequencing data of a study of cytomegalovirus exposure and HLA in healthy donors. Overall study results and limits: Associated with cytomegalovirus, according to the listing, were 150 to 200 TCR beta chains.

The CDR3 extends over 15 amino acids. Per germline, CDR1 SGHTA and CDR2 FQGTGA. Trimming removed 3 bases from V and 7 bases from J; junction bases left unmatched: 6. This PCR relied on a set of 60 Vbeta primers and 13 Jbeta primers. The table came from immunoSEQ multiplex PCR; TCRdb's copy has only in-frame clones and leaves some out. Recorded here are 65,000 to 85,000 clones; the top ten clones represent roughly 2.3%. A note on this clone: Its target is not known.

The receptor was derived from a female donor in good health and CMV-seropositive. The V and J genes are TRBV7-3 and TRBJ1-6, with TRBD1 matching 7 bases. Sequenced sample: PBMCs. The DNA of the CDR3 is TGTGCCAGCAGCTTGACAGGGTGGGAGAATTCACCCCTCCACTTT. Residues: CASSLTGWENSPLHF.